In this sample, the clone carrying this T cell receptor beta chain turned up a few times. The antigen is undetermined. Germline values: CDR1 MDHEN, CDR2 SYDVKM. The germline V and J ends were trimmed by 5 bases and 5 bases, with 7 bases remaining between them. The CDR3 totals 12 residues. This specimen comes from a study of T cell repertoires in cytomegalovirus infection. Study context: Used in the study were CMV epitopes, some recently identified and HLA-C-restricted, others well-studied and HLA-B-restricted. CMV infection plus the matching HLA type was flagged by public TCR beta signatures. Study outcomes and limitations: Pooled public TCR beta family frequency picked out CMV carriers with the relevant HLA. What dominated the ex vivo response were HLA-C-restricted CMV-specific TCR beta clonotypes.

Using its own MiXCR run on the reads, TCRdb lists one record per CDR3 protein. This repertoire shows fewer than 60,000 distinct CDR3 sequences, roughly 21% found once; its top ten account for roughly 78%. The starting material was CD8+ T cells from cultured PBMCs, obtained from culture after CMV antigen stimulation. This TCR was sampled from a human donor in good health (CMV status not recorded). Some clones in this sample may be carry-over from other donors' samples. The chain joins TRBV28 to TRBJ2-1; D gene uncertain. This chain's CDR3 is CASSRRNNEQFF. The CDR3 DNA reads TGTGCCAGCAGTCGTCGAAACAATGAGCAGTTCTTC.